Each of the 25 T cell receptor beta chains below was sequenced from the same sample in a study of cytomegalovirus exposure and HLA in healthy donors. Primers: 60 Vbeta forward and 13 Jbeta reverse. Sequencing was performed with immunoSEQ multiplex PCR; in TCRdb, only in-frame clones are kept and a portion is missing. Found here are roughly 86,000 clones, about three quarters of them singletons; the top ten hold around 8%. Specimen: PBMCs. The receptors were gathered from a man aged 55 to 70 in good health and CMV-seronegative.

V is TRBV27 and J is TRBJ2-7; TRBD2 matches 9 bases. The CDR3 has 14 residues. Germline CDR1 and CDR2: MNHEY and SMNVEV (reference sequence). Germline trimming cut 5 bases from V and 0 bases from J; bases unmatched to any gene: 2. The CDR3 is CASSRGGGSYEQYF. In DNA form, the CDR3 reads TGTGCCAGCAGTCGCGGGGGGGGCTCCTACGAGCAGTACTTC.

J is TRBJ2-5 and V is TRBV5-1; D is possibly TRBD2 (6 bases). The J call is in doubt because the DNA end fits TRBJ2-7 better. The V gene's germline CDR1 is SGHRS and CDR2 YFSETQ. The CDR3 covers 14 residues. CDR3 region: CASSLLARSYEQYF. The DNA of the CDR3 is TGCGCCAGCAGCTTACTAGCAAGGTCCTACGAGCAGTACTTC.

This CDR3 is CASRTSGFLGEQFF. DNA for the CDR3: TGTGCCAGCCGGACTAGCGGGTTCCTCGGGGAGCAGTTCTTC. V usage is TRBV19 and J usage is TRBJ2-1; 11 nucleotides match TRBD2. J was trimmed by 10 bases and V by 9 bases; bases with no gene match: 11. Germline V CDR1 and CDR2: LNHDA, SQIVND (reference sequence). This CDR3 is 14 amino acids long.

This clone was seen a few times. The gene calls are TRBV2 and TRBJ2-1, with a weak D call TRBD2 (5 bases). Looked up from germline, CDR1 is SNHLY and CDR2 is FYNNEI. The CDR3 covers 11 residues. The ends were cut back, 7 bases at V and 12 bases at J, with 13 bases in the middle. The CDR3: CASILAFGQFF. The CDR3 nucleotides read TGTGCCAGCATTTTAGCGTTCGGGCAGTTCTTC.

V usage is TRBV6-5 and J usage is TRBJ1-5; maybe TRBD1 (6 bases). Germline V lookup: CDR1 MNHEY, CDR2 SVGAGI. The CDR3 runs to 14 residues. V lost 5 bases and J 3 bases, leaving 11 bases between the germline ends. Here the CDR3 reads CASSRDNFNQPQHF. CDR3 sequence (DNA): TGTGCCAGCAGTCGGGACAATTTCAATCAGCCCCAGCATTTT.

This clone has more than one count but fewer than ten. The chain recombines TRBV7-8 with TRBJ2-5, with 8 bases matching TRBD2. CDR1 is SGHVS, CDR2 FQNEAQ, per germline. The CDR3 extends over 15 amino acids. The junction had 9 bases not matched to a gene; V was cut back by 5 bases and J by 4 bases. The CDR3 spells CASSRAGGVRETQYF. The DNA for the CDR3 is TGTGCCAGCAGCCGCGCGGGAGGAGTTCGAGAGACCCAGTACTTC. Full variable domain (remainder filled in from reference TRBV7-8 and TRBJ2-5): GAGVSQSPRYKVAKRGQDVALRCDPISGHVSLFWYQQALGQGPEFLTYFQNEAQLDKSGLPSDRFFAERPEGSVSTLKIQRTQQEDSAVYLCASSRAGGVRETQYFGPGTRLLVL.

V and J are TRBV5-1 and TRBJ2-2; TRBD1 matches at 7 bases. Germline-derived CDR1 and CDR2 are SGHRS and YFSETQ. J was trimmed by 3 bases and V by 0 bases; bases with no gene match: 2. This CDR3 is built from 15 residues. The CDR3 DNA reads TGCGCCAGCAGCTTGGGAGGGGGCTACACCGGGGAGCTGTTTTTT. Protein: CASSLGGGYTGELFF.

This chain links TRBV28 with TRBJ1-2; 8 nucleotides agree with TRBD1. V was clipped by 6 bases and J by 3 bases; unmatched bases: 12. This CDR3 has 16 residues. Germline V gene data show CDR1 as MDHEN and CDR2 as SYDVKM. The CDR3 bases are TGTGCCAGCAGCAAACATACAGGGGGTCTCGACTATGGCTACACCTTC. Amino acids: CASSKHTGGLDYGYTF.

V is TRBV2 and J is TRBJ1-4; maybe TRBD1 (5 bases). This CDR3 spans 12 amino acids. The germline V and J ends were trimmed by 5 bases and 8 bases, with 9 bases remaining between them. The germline V gene encodes CDR1 SNHLY and CDR2 FYNNEI. The CDR3 DNA sequence: TGTGCCAGCAGTTGGGGGGGGGAAAAACTGTTTTTT. It yields the protein CASSWGGEKLFF.

The rearrangement joins TRBV28 to TRBJ1-5, with D unclear. This CDR3 comprises 12 residues. Trimming removed 6 bases at V and 5 bases at J, with 8 bases between. Germline V gene sequence: CDR1 MDHEN, CDR2 SYDVKM. This CDR3 is CASRHPDQPQHF. In nucleotides, the CDR3 is TGTGCCAGCAGACACCCTGATCAGCCCCAGCATTTT.

On this clone itself: The conserved final phenylalanine or tryptophan is absent from the CDR3, which likely points to a read error. The CDR3 is CASSGSGGAQHL. CDR3 bases: TGTGCCAGCAGTGGCTCCGGCGGGGCCCAGCATCTT. The genes are TRBV25-1 and TRBJ1-5, with D hard to call. This CDR3 is 12 amino acids long. From germline, CDR1 is MGHDK and CDR2 SYGVNS. V gave up 4 bases and J gave up 11 bases, with 12 bases separating them.

This clone has a handful of counts. The rearrangement joins TRBV5-3 to TRBJ1-2, with D possibly being TRBD1 (5 bases). TRBV5-3 is flagged as an ORF with uncertain function. V lost 7 bases and J lost 5, with 15 bases in between. This CDR3 contains 13 residues. CDR3 loop: CARWGEASYGYTF. CDR3 sequence (DNA): TGTGCCAGATGGGGGGAGGCTTCTTATGGCTACACCTTC.

The CDR3 DNA sequence: TGTGCCAGCAGCCCGGGACAGTCCTATGGCTACACCTTC. The encoded protein is CASSPGQSYGYTF. The rearrangement joins TRBV7-2 to TRBJ1-2, with 7 bases lining up with TRBD1. The J segment lost 4 bases and the V segment lost 5 bases, leaving 4 bases of the junction unmatched. This CDR3 has 13 residues. In germline, CDR1 is SGHTA, CDR2 FQGNSA.

This chain uses TRBV5-4 with TRBJ2-7, with D maybe TRBD1 (6 bases). CDR1 and CDR2 from the germline V gene are SGHNT and YYREEE (reference sequence). CDR3 length: 14 amino acids. V was pared by 0 bases and J by 1 base, with 8 bases between. DNA for the CDR3: TGTGCCAGCAGCTTGGTAGGGGGTTCCTACGAGCAGTACTTC. It specifies CASSLVGGSYEQYF.

This clone appeared a few times. Its ends do not fully match the called genes, so a read error is possible. The chain recombines TRBV2 with TRBJ2-1; tentatively, D is TRBD2 (5 bases). Per germline, CDR1 SNHLY and CDR2 FYNNEI. The CDR3 sequence is 13 residues long. DNA of the CDR3: TGTGCCAGCAGCGAAGGGTTGCGGGATGAGCAGTTCTTC. This translates into CASSEGLRDEQFF.

J is TRBJ2-7 and V is TRBV6-5, with a tentative D call TRBD1 (6 bases). Per the germline V gene, CDR1 is MNHEY and CDR2 is SVGAGI. The V gene lost 4 bases and the J gene lost 2 bases, with 15 bases spanning the gap. This CDR3 is built from 15 residues. CDR3 DNA sequence: TGTGCCAGCAGTTCCAGCCGGGACATAGCCTACGAGCAGTACTTC. Protein product: CASSSSRDIAYEQYF.

The V and J genes are TRBV2 and TRBJ1-4; D might be TRBD1 (6 bases). Germline V gene data show CDR1 as SNHLY and CDR2 as FYNNEI. The V and J ends lost 10 bases and 6 bases respectively, with 15 bases between them. The CDR3 sequence is 13 residues long. The CDR3 nucleotides read TGTGCCACCGCGGGGGGGCTGGATGAAAAACTGTTTTTT. It codes for CATAGGLDEKLFF.

The DNA for the CDR3 is TGTGCCAGCAGGGACAGGTTATACGAGCAGTACTTC. Translated: CASRDRLYEQYF. This sequence joins TRBV6-5 and TRBJ2-7; 7 nucleotides align to TRBD1. V shed 6 bases, J shed 4 bases, and the junction held 3 bases outside the gene matches. Per the germline V gene, CDR1 is MNHEY and CDR2 is SVGAGI. The CDR3 runs 12 residues.

The V gene is TRBV6-6, the J gene TRBJ2-1, with D perhaps TRBD2 (6 bases). Trimming took off 2 bases at V and 12 bases at J, with 14 bases between the two ends. Germline V gene lookup returns CDR1 MNHNY and CDR2 SVGAGI (reference sequence). This CDR3 comprises 13 residues. CDR3 DNA sequence: TGTGCCAGCAGTTACGGGAGCGGGTCCGCGCAGTTCTTC. Its translation: CASSYGSGSAQFF.

The chain is built from TRBV4-2 and TRBJ1-2; 7 bases align to TRBD1. The CDR3 length is 16 residues. From germline, CDR1 is LGHNA and CDR2 YNFKEQ. The J segment lost 3 bases and the V segment lost 3 bases, leaving 10 bases of the junction unmatched. CDR3 DNA: TGTGCCAGCAGCCAGGAACAGGGGTTACAGGACTATGGCTACACCTTC. Translating it yields CASSQEQGLQDYGYTF.

The V gene is TRBV2, the J gene TRBJ2-1, with 7 nucleotides matching TRBD1. Germline V gene lookup returns CDR1 SNHLY and CDR2 FYNNEI. This CDR3 is 14 amino acids long. J was trimmed by 0 bases and V by 7 bases; bases with no gene match: 3. The CDR3 is CASKRDSSYNEQFF. The CDR3 coding sequence is TGTGCCAGCAAACGGGACAGCTCCTACAATGAGCAGTTCTTC.

The rearrangement links TRBV5-1 to TRBJ2-3; possibly TRBD1 for D (5 bases). Trimming took 4 bases from V and 2 from J, leaving 14 bases between them. The CDR3 runs 15 residues. The V gene's germline CDR1 is SGHRS and CDR2 YFSETQ. The CDR3 DNA is TGCGCCAGCAGCGTACTGAAGGGGTACACAGATACGCAGTATTTT. Protein sequence: CASSVLKGYTDTQYF.

The rearrangement uses TRBV27 and TRBJ2-7; TRBD1 is a possible D gene (6 bases). Germline V gives CDR1 MNHEY, CDR2 SMNVEV (reference sequence). Trimming stripped 5 bases from V and 3 bases from J, with 11 bases between. The CDR3 consists of 13 residues. The CDR3 region is CASSLRGGYEQYF. The CDR3, as DNA: TGTGCCAGCAGTCTTAGAGGGGGCTACGAGCAGTACTTC.

J is TRBJ1-2 and V is TRBV4-3; D ambiguous. V lost 4 bases and J 0 bases, leaving 12 bases between the germline ends. Germline V gene lookup returns CDR1 LGHNA and CDR2 YSLEER. The CDR3 is 15 residues long. As DNA, the CDR3 is TGCGCCAGCAGCCCCAGGACTGAATCTAACTATGGCTACACCTTC. Protein: CASSPRTESNYGYTF.

The genes are TRBV7-9 and TRBJ1-1; TRBD1 agrees at 11 bases. The CDR3 has 19 amino acids. Germline V gene sequence: CDR1 SEHNR, CDR2 FQNEAQ (reference sequence). Losses at the gene ends were 5 bases for V and 5 bases for J; bases not matched to a gene: 19. CDR3: CASSARIGTGGKSRTEAFF. CDR3 bases: TGTGCCAGCAGCGCCCGAATTGGGACAGGGGGTAAAAGTAGGACTGAAGCTTTCTTT.